This is a list of T cell receptor beta chains from one sample in a study of OX40 agonist ivuxolimab in advanced cancers. Profiling relied on immunoSEQ multiplex PCR, and the TCRdb table lists in-frame clones only, not all of them. The repertoire has around 120,000 clones, 85% to 90% of them found once; the top ten carry about 0.55%. The sequenced sample was CD4+ or CD8+ T cells sorted from blood, obtained in a trial of the OX40 agonist ivuxolimab. The receptors were gathered from an adult with an advanced solid tumor such as melanoma, head and neck, liver or kidney cancer. Each CDR3 is given with its conserved first and last residue. Fields, in order: V gene, CDR3 length, D gene, clone size, J gene, CDR3 protein, CDR3 DNA. D genes are given only for firm matches. Clone size is stated in some rows and not others, as once, few, many or a class when expanded.

>TRBV28|16|TRBD1|.|TRBJ1-3
CASSPTQGSSGNTIYF
TGTGCCAGCAGTCCGACACAGGGGAGCTCTGGAAACACCATATATTTT
>TRBV6-1|13|.|.|TRBJ2-7
CASSEAVSYEQYF
TGTGCCAGCAGTGAAGCAGTTAGCTACGAGCAGTACTTC
>TRBV27|16|TRBD1|.|TRBJ2-7
CASSFSGTGVSYEQYF
TGTGCCAGCAGTTTTTCCGGGACAGGGGTTAGTTACGAGCAGTACTTC
>TRBV19|14|TRBD1|.|TRBJ2-7
CASSITDRAHEQYF
TGTGCCAGTAGTATTACGGACAGGGCCCACGAGCAGTACTTC
>TRBV7-9|13|.|few|TRBJ1-1
CASSFGAVGEAFF
TGTGCCAGCAGCTTCGGAGCTGTGGGTGAAGCTTTCTTT
>TRBV11-2|15|TRBD2|.|TRBJ2-7
CASSTRTSGAGEQYF
TGTGCCAGCAGCACCAGGACTAGCGGGGCCGGCGAGCAGTACTTC
>TRBV2|14|TRBD1|.|TRBJ1-2
CASRYTGTGGGYTF
TGTGCCAGCAGATACACCGGGACAGGGGGCGGCTACACCTTC
>TRBV18|16|.|.|TRBJ2-7
CASSPRSGSSYTEQYF
TGTGCCAGCTCACCACGGTCAGGGTCAAGTTACACCGAGCAGTACTTC
>TRBV6-6|13|.|.|TRBJ2-3
CASSYRGADTQYF
TGTGCCAGCAGTTACAGGGGGGCAGATACGCAGTATTTT
>TRBV4-3|17|.|.|TRBJ1-5
CASSQDLGSASNQPQHF
TGCGCCAGCAGCCAGGATCTTGGGAGCGCCAGCAATCAGCCCCAGCATTTT
>TRBV6-6|12|.|.|TRBJ1-1
CASSYQDTEAFF
TGTGCCAGCAGTTACCAGGACACTGAAGCTTTCTTT
>TRBV11-2|13|.|few|TRBJ1-2
CASSTTTLYGYTF
TGTGCCAGCAGCACAACGACCCTCTATGGCTACACCTTC
>TRBV7-2|17|TRBD1|.|TRBJ1-4
CASSLAPQGAGNEKLFF
TGTGCCAGCAGCTTAGCGCCGCAGGGGGCTGGTAATGAAAAACTGTTTTTT
>TRBV11-2|14|.|.|TRBJ1-1
CASSLQGSGTEAFF
TGTGCCAGCAGCTTACAGGGGTCGGGCACTGAAGCTTTCTTT
>TRBV28|17|.|.|TRBJ2-6
CASSFPVGMAGANVLTF
TGTGCCAGCAGTTTTCCGGTGGGCATGGCTGGGGCCAACGTCCTGACTTTC
>TRBV9|18|.|.|TRBJ1-3
CASSVPRGARKSGNTIYF
TGTGCCAGCAGCGTCCCTAGGGGGGCTCGAAAGTCTGGAAACACCATATATTTT
>TRBV25-1|15|.|.|TRBJ2-1
CASSEPGTVGGEQFF
TGTGCCAGCAGTGAACCCGGGACAGTGGGGGGTGAGCAGTTCTTC
>TRBV18|12|.|.|TRBJ2-2
CASSRGTGELFF
TGTGCCAGCTCAAGAGGGACCGGGGAGCTGTTTTTT
>TRBV6-6|12|.|.|TRBJ2-5
CASATNQETQYF
TGTGCCAGCGCAACAAACCAAGAGACCCAGTACTTC